A single sample gave rise to the 24 T cell receptor beta chains below, sequenced in a study of early T cells in non-severe SARS-CoV-2 infection. TCRdb ran MiXCR on the 5' RACE reads and lists one entry per CDR3 protein. The sample carries around 26,000 distinct CDR3 sequences, 4% to 5.5% recorded once. The material sequenced was whole blood. The origin of the receptors is an adult who was a healthcare worker with PCR-confirmed SARS-CoV-2 infection or an uninfected control (not recorded which).

This clonotype was recorded a few times. The chain has TRBV12-3 or TRBV12-4 and TRBJ1-6; no firm D call. The CDR3 extends over 15 amino acids. With 2 bases removed from V and 7 bases from J, the gap between germline ends came to 12 bases. CDR3 in amino acids: CASSLLRAGNSPLHF. CDR3 bases: TGTGCCAGCAGTTTATTAAGGGCCGGGAATTCACCCCTCCACTTT.

In this sample, this clonotype turned up many times. The V call is TRBV29-1, the J call TRBJ2-7, with 8 bases identical to TRBD1. Germline CDR1 SQVTM, CDR2 ANQGSEA. The CDR3 has 13 residues. V gave up 4 bases and J gave up 3 bases; unmatched junction bases: 5. The CDR3 sequence is CSVGTGWNYEQYV. CDR3 bases: TGCAGCGTTGGGACAGGGTGGAACTACGAGCAGTACGTC.

In its sample, this clonotype was seen many times. The J gene is TRBJ1-2, the V gene TRBV3-1; D remains ambiguous. The CDR3 runs 13 residues. With 1 base removed from V and 2 bases from J, the gap between germline ends came to 5 bases. The germline V gene has CDR1 LGHDT and CDR2 YNNKEL (reference sequence). CDR3 sequence: CASSQGRNYGYTF. CDR3 nucleotide sequence: TGTGCCAGCAGCCAAGGCAGGAACTATGGCTACACCTTC.

This clonotype was seen ten or more times. This chain uses TRBV19 with TRBJ2-3; 10 bases map to TRBD2. Germline CDR1 is LNHDA and CDR2 is SQIVND (reference sequence). Trimming took 6 bases from V and 5 from J; bases not matched to a gene: 17. The CDR3 has 18 residues. CDR3 amino acids: CASSLYYSSGSLLDTQYF. CDR3 DNA: TGTGCCAGTAGCCTCTATTACTCTAGCGGGAGTCTATTAGATACGCAGTATTTT. Together with reference TRBV19 and TRBJ2-3, the CDR3 gives the full variable domain: DGGITQSPKYLFRKEGQNVTLSCEQNLNHDAMYWYRQDPGQGLRLIYYSQIVNDFQKGDIAEGYSVSREKKESFPLTVTSAQKNPTAFYLCASSLYYSSGSLLDTQYFGPGTRLTVL.

This clonotype was recorded many times. One junction end does not reproduce the germline sequence, and a read error may be involved. The J gene is TRBJ2-3, the V gene TRBV20-1; D not resolved. The CDR3 consists of 11 residues. Germline V gene sequence: CDR1 DFQATT, CDR2 SNEGSKA (reference sequence). The CDR3 spells CSAIASDRQYF. CDR3 nucleotides: TGCAGTGCTATAGCTAGTGATAGGCAGTATTTT.

This clonotype occurred a few times. J is TRBJ2-2 and V is TRBV15, with 7 positions matching TRBD2. The germline V gene has CDR1 LNHNV and CDR2 YYDKDF (reference sequence). V lost 6 bases to trimming and J lost 1 base; unmatched junction nucleotides: 11. This CDR3 is built from 17 residues. The CDR3 DNA sequence: TGTGCCACCAGAGGCGAGGTGACGGGGGGGAACACCGGGGAGCTGTTTTTT. Translating gives CATRGEVTGGNTGELFF.

Ten or more counts support this clonotype. The chain combines TRBV6-2 or TRBV6-3 with TRBJ2-2; perhaps TRBD2 as D (6 bases). This CDR3 has 14 residues. With 5 bases removed from V and 7 bases from J, the gap between germline ends came to 14 bases. In germline, CDR1 is MNHEY, CDR2 SVGEGT. The chain's CDR3 is CASSLSRGIGELFF. The CDR3 coding sequence is TGTGCCAGCAGTCTTAGTCGGGGGATCGGGGAGCTGTTTTTT.

This clonotype was counted at least ten times. The chain has TRBV7-2 and TRBJ2-5; TRBD1 is a possible D gene (5 bases). The CDR3 sequence is 15 residues long. V was cut by 1 base and J by 5 bases, with 14 bases left in between. From germline, CDR1 is SGHTA and CDR2 FQGNSA. CDR3: CASSLGTPPWETQYF. The CDR3 DNA reads TGTGCCAGCAGCTTAGGGACACCTCCATGGGAGACCCAGTACTTC.

This clonotype was detected many times. This chain links TRBV29-1 with TRBJ2-1; weak D call: TRBD2 (5 bases). V lost 6 bases and J lost 5, with 23 bases in between. Germline V gene lookup returns CDR1 SQVTM and CDR2 ANQGSEA. The CDR3 is made up of 16 amino acids. CDR3 protein: CSVARFERSLNNEQFF. In nucleotides, the CDR3 is TGCAGCGTCGCGCGCTTCGAGCGGAGCCTAAACAATGAGCAGTTCTTC.

This clonotype has a count of ten or more. This chain joins TRBV27 and TRBJ2-3, with D uncertain. The CDR3 extends over 15 amino acids. Deletions cut 0 bases from V and 7 bases from J, with 14 bases between. The germline CDR1 and CDR2 sequences are MNHEY and SMNVEV (reference sequence). This CDR3 is CASSLSRLDANTQYF. CDR3 nucleotide sequence: TGTGCCAGCAGTTTATCGAGACTCGATGCAAATACGCAGTATTTT.

This clonotype was recorded many times. The chain has TRBV20-1 and TRBJ1-1; D not certain. Trimming pared 0 bases from V and 2 bases from J, leaving 4 bases between. Germline assignment: CDR1 DFQATT and CDR2 SNEGSKA (reference sequence). There are 12 residues in the CDR3. The DNA of the CDR3 is TGCAGTGCTAGAGATCATAACACTGAAGCTTTCTTT. The encoded protein is CSARDHNTEAFF.

Within the sample, this clonotype is medium-sized. This chain joins TRBV21-1 and TRBJ1-3; TRBD1 is taken as the D call from the table, unchecked against the DNA. TRBV21-1 has pseudogene status. The CDR3 is made up of 16 amino acids. CDR3: CASSKPPNRTGNTIYF. CDR3 DNA: TGTGCCAGCAGCAAACCCCCGAACAGGACTGGAAACACCATATATTTT.

This clonotype was observed a handful of times. The chain employs TRBV5-1 and TRBJ2-1; D not resolved. This CDR3 region has 14 residues. The germline gives CDR1 SGHRS, CDR2 YFSETQ. Deletions cut 2 bases from V and 0 bases from J, with 6 bases between. The CDR3 DNA reads as TGCGCCAGCAGCTTCGGAGTCTCCTACAATGAGCAGTTCTTC. Protein sequence: CASSFGVSYNEQFF. Full variable domain (remainder filled in from reference TRBV5-1 and TRBJ2-1): KAGVTQTPRYLIKTRGQQVTLSCSPISGHRSVSWYQQTPGQGLQFLFEYFSETQRNKGNFPGRFSGRQFSNSRSEMNVSTLELGDSALYLCASSFGVSYNEQFFGPGTRLTVL.

This clonotype was observed many times. The rearrangement joins TRBV20-1 to TRBJ2-7; the match to TRBD2 covers 10 bases. CDR1 is DFQATT, CDR2 SNEGSKA, per germline (reference sequence). The length of the CDR3 is 16 residues. J lost 2 bases, V lost 0 bases, and 7 bases had no gene match. CDR3 sequence: CSARDNSGRITYEQYF. The CDR3 nucleotides read TGCAGTGCTAGAGACAATAGCGGGAGGATAACCTACGAGCAGTACTTC.

This clonotype was recorded at least ten times. The chain employs TRBV20-1 and TRBJ2-7; D uncertain. Germline-derived CDR1 and CDR2 are DFQATT and SNEGSKA (reference sequence). The CDR3 has 12 residues. V lost 3 bases and J lost 6, with 12 bases in between. CDR3 sequence: CSARLEYVEQYF. The CDR3 nucleotides read TGCAGTGCTAGGCTTGAGTATGTCGAGCAGTACTTC.

This clonotype was seen a few times. The CDR3 is CSAWLGTVQETQYF. CDR3 bases: TGCAGTGCTTGGCTCGGGACAGTCCAAGAGACCCAGTACTTC. The J gene is TRBJ2-5, the V gene TRBV20-1; 7 bases are a match to TRBD1. The germline V gene has CDR1 DFQATT and CDR2 SNEGSKA (reference sequence). CDR3 length: 14 residues. J was trimmed by 1 base and V by 5 bases; bases with no gene match: 7.

The sample holds many counts of this clonotype. This chain connects TRBV12-3 or TRBV12-4 to TRBJ2-5; no reliable D call. The CDR3 contains 12 residues. V was pared by 2 bases and J by 9 bases, with 10 bases between. CDR3 loop: CASSLPPSAQYF. The CDR3 bases are TGTGCCAGCAGTTTACCCCCCTCGGCCCAGTACTTC.

At least ten counts were recorded for this clonotype. The V and J genes are TRBV19 and TRBJ2-1, with 7 bases identical to TRBD1. Germline trimming cut 5 bases from V and 5 bases from J; bases unmatched to any gene: 6. Germline values: CDR1 LNHDA, CDR2 SQIVND (reference sequence). The CDR3 is 14 residues long. CDR3 sequence (DNA): TGTGCCAGTAGTGTCAACAGGGGCGACAATGAGCAGTTCTTC. Protein sequence: CASSVNRGDNEQFF.

The sample holds many counts of this clonotype. The J gene is TRBJ1-3, the V gene TRBV20-1; maybe TRBD1 (6 bases). Trimming took off 5 bases at V and 1 base at J, with 12 bases between the two ends. Germline CDR1 is DFQATT and CDR2 is SNEGSKA (reference sequence). The CDR3 has 14 amino acids. The CDR3 nucleotides read TGCAGTGCTTGCGACAGGTTATCTGGAAACACCATATATTTT. Residues: CSACDRLSGNTIYF.

In this sample, this clonotype turned up many times. In nucleotides, the CDR3 is TGTGCCAGCAGTCCCGCCGGACTAGCGGGAGGTGATGAGCAGTACTTC. Its translation is CASSPAGLAGGDEQYF. The gene calls are TRBV27 and TRBJ2-7, with 14 positions matching TRBD2. The CDR3 runs 16 residues. Trimming removed 5 bases from V and 7 bases from J; junction bases left unmatched: 10. Germline V gene data show CDR1 as MNHEY and CDR2 as SMNVEV (reference sequence).

This clonotype was observed many times. The chain recombines TRBV5-1 with TRBJ2-2, with 7 bases fitting TRBD2. Unmatched junction bases numbered 12, after V lost 7 bases and J lost 3 bases. The V gene's germline CDR1 is SGHRS and CDR2 YFSETQ. The CDR3 extends over 16 amino acids. The CDR3 is CASSAGVRRDTGELFF. In DNA form, the CDR3 reads TGCGCCAGCTCGGCGGGAGTTAGACGGGACACCGGGGAGCTGTTTTTT.

This clonotype showed up many times. CDR3 sequence: CASSLMGVGRDNEQFF. CDR3 bases: TGTGCCAGCAGCCTCATGGGGGTTGGGAGAGACAATGAGCAGTTCTTC. V usage is TRBV3-1 and J usage is TRBJ2-1; D assignment may be TRBD1 or TRBD2 (5 bases each). The V and J ends lost 4 bases and 5 bases respectively, with 18 bases between them. The CDR3 extends over 16 amino acids. The germline gives CDR1 LGHDT, CDR2 YNNKEL (reference sequence).

This clonotype was picked up many times. The CDR3 spells CASQRRLAGVWNNEQFF. The DNA of the CDR3 is TGTGCCAGCCAGCGGCGACTAGCGGGAGTTTGGAACAATGAGCAGTTCTTC. The chain is built from TRBV7-2 and TRBJ2-1; 12 bases fit TRBD2. Germline V gives CDR1 SGHTA, CDR2 FQGNSA. The CDR3 consists of 17 residues. V shed 8 bases and J 5 bases; nucleotides not matched to a gene: 13.

This clonotype was observed a few times. The rearrangement joins TRBV10-3 to TRBJ2-5; 7 bases line up with TRBD1. The CDR3 loop spans 15 amino acids. Germline loops: CDR1 ENHRY, CDR2 SYGVKD. Losses at the gene ends were 6 bases for V and 2 bases for J; bases not matched to a gene: 9. The DNA of the CDR3 is TGTGCCATCAGGGCTTCGGGACAGCTTCAAGAGACCCAGTACTTC. This codes for CAIRASGQLQETQYF.